These 4 T cell receptor beta chains were sequenced from one sample in a study of cytomegalovirus exposure and HLA in healthy donors. The primer mix had 60 Vbeta and 13 Jbeta primers. The protocol was immunoSEQ multiplex PCR, while the TCRdb copy is restricted to in-frame clones and leaves out a portion. This table has approximately 220,000 clones, 76% appearing once. What was sequenced was PBMCs. Source of these receptors: a man younger than 35 in good health and CMV-seronegative.

The chain links TRBV15 to TRBJ1-1; the D is unclear. The CDR3 runs 14 residues. Germline V gene data show CDR1 as LNHNV and CDR2 as YYDKDF (reference sequence). V was clipped by 5 bases and J by 1 base, with 11 bases between them. The DNA for the CDR3 is TGTGCCACCAGCGATAACGCGCGGAACACTGAAGCTTTCTTT. Its protein is CATSDNARNTEAFF.

The chain joins TRBV2 to TRBJ2-3; 7 bases line up with TRBD2. This CDR3 spans 14 amino acids. V shed 5 bases and J 4 bases; nucleotides not matched to a gene: 6. Germline-derived CDR1 and CDR2 are SNHLY and FYNNEI. The CDR3 sequence: CASSRDYSSDTQYF. Written as DNA, the CDR3 is TGTGCCAGCAGTCGGGACTACAGTTCAGATACGCAGTATTTT.

The chain has TRBV19 and TRBJ1-2; 9 bases map to TRBD1. Germline V gene sequence: CDR1 LNHDA, CDR2 SQIVND (reference sequence). The V segment lost 6 bases and the J segment 5 bases; nucleotides outside the gene matches: 4. The CDR3 spans 13 residues. CDR3 in amino acids: CASSLDRGYGYTF. The CDR3 DNA follows: TGTGCCAGTAGCTTGGACAGGGGTTATGGCTACACCTTC.

The chain recombines TRBV13 with TRBJ2-1; D is ambiguous. V lost 10 bases to trimming and J lost 1 base, with 8 bases between them. CDR1 and CDR2 from the germline V gene are PRHDT and FYEKMQ (reference sequence). This CDR3 contains 12 residues. The CDR3 region has the DNA TGTGCCAAATGTGAGTCCTACAATGAGCAGTTCTTC. Translating gives CAKCESYNEQFF. Combining the CDR3 with reference TRBV13 and TRBJ2-1 gives the whole variable domain AAGVIQSPRHLIKEKRETATLKCYPIPRHDTVYWYQQGPGQDPQFLISFYEKMQSDKGSIPDRFSAQQFSDYHSELNMSSLELGDSALYFCAKCESYNEQFFGPGTRLTVL.